Each of the 16 T cell receptor beta chains below was sequenced from the same sample in a study of blood T cell repertoires in COVID-19. Clones were sequenced by immunoSEQ multiplex PCR, and TCRdb holds only the in-frame ones, with some missing. The sample consists of a few hundred thousand clones, 70% to 90% of them appearing once. Sample: peripheral blood. These receptors were taken from a woman between 50 and 59 years old with active or convalescent COVID-19.

The V and J genes are TRBV2 and TRBJ1-5; 9 nucleotides match TRBD1. Germline V gene data show CDR1 as SNHLY and CDR2 as FYNNEI. CDR3 length: 13 residues. V dropped 8 bases and J dropped 7; count of bases not matched to a gene: 6. In DNA, the CDR3 is TGTGCCAGCCGCCGGGACAGGGCCCAGCCCCAGCATTTT. Translating it yields CASRRDRAQPQHF.

This chain links TRBV6-6 with TRBJ2-1, with D uncertain. Germline V gene lookup returns CDR1 MNHNY and CDR2 SVGAGI (reference sequence). V shed 3 bases and J shed 1 base, with 13 bases lying between them. The CDR3 has 16 residues. CDR3 sequence: CASSYQLTRSYNEQFF. CDR3 nucleotides: TGTGCCAGCAGTTATCAACTTACGCGATCCTACAATGAGCAGTTCTTC.

The CDR3 loop is CASSLGGSYPYEQYF. CDR3 coding DNA: TGTGCCAGCAGCTTGGGCGGGTCCTACCCCTACGAGCAGTACTTC. V usage is TRBV5-5 and J usage is TRBJ2-7; D possibly corresponds to TRBD2 (5 bases). V gave up 0 bases and J gave up 2 bases, with 12 bases separating them. Germline V gene sequence: CDR1 SGHKS, CDR2 YYEKEE (reference sequence). This CDR3 contains 15 residues. The entire variable domain, with the rest obtained from reference TRBV5-5 and TRBJ2-7, is as follows: DAGVTQSPTHLIKTRGQQVTLRCSPISGHKSVSWYQQVLGQGPQFIFQYYEKEERGRGNFPDRFSARQFPNYSSELNVNALLLGDSALYLCASSLGGSYPYEQYFGPGTRLTVT.

The CDR3 nucleotides are TGTGCCAGCAGCACAAACACAGATACGCAGTATTTT. As protein: CASSTNTDTQYF. The chain combines TRBV7-8 with TRBJ2-3; D call uncertain. CDR1 is SGHVS, CDR2 FQNEAQ, per germline. The CDR3 extends over 12 amino acids. Trimming left V 5 bases short and J 2 bases short, with 5 bases between.

The chain uses TRBV29-1 and TRBJ2-7, with D hard to call. Germline assignment: CDR1 SQVTM and CDR2 ANQGSEA. This CDR3 is 12 amino acids long. Deletions cut 4 bases from V and 2 bases from J, with 9 bases between. Here the CDR3 DNA reads TGCAGCGTTGGTCAGAATACCTACGAGCAGTACTTC. Its translation is CSVGQNTYEQYF.

J is TRBJ2-1 and V is TRBV7-9; D is ambiguous. Trimming pared 1 base from V and 0 bases from J, leaving 7 bases between. Germline CDR1 SEHNR, CDR2 FQNEAQ (reference sequence). The CDR3 covers 15 residues. This CDR3 is CASSLVRSSYNEQFF. In DNA, the CDR3 is TGTGCCAGCAGCTTAGTACGGAGCTCCTACAATGAGCAGTTCTTC.

The rearrangement links TRBV29-1 to TRBJ1-2; 12 nucleotides match TRBD1. Germline V lookup: CDR1 SQVTM, CDR2 ANQGSEA. The CDR3 spans 14 residues. J was trimmed by 2 bases and V by 6 bases; bases with no gene match: 4. The chain's CDR3 is CSVGGTGGNYGYTF. The CDR3 nucleotides read TGCAGCGTCGGTGGGACAGGGGGCAACTATGGCTACACCTTC.

The V and J genes are TRBV18 and TRBJ2-2, with 7 bases identical to TRBD2. The ends lost 1 base at V and 2 bases at J; junction bases unmatched: 1. Germline V gene data show CDR1 as KGHSH and CDR2 as LQKENI. CDR3 size: 15 residues. The CDR3 region has the DNA TGTGCCAGCTCACCACGCGGGAGAAACACCGGGGAGCTGTTTTTT. This encodes CASSPRGRNTGELFF.

This clone was recorded a few times. V is TRBV7-2 and J is TRBJ1-1, with D unresolved. Germline CDR1 and CDR2: SGHTA and FQGNSA. The CDR3 sequence is 15 residues long. Between the trimmed V and J ends, which lost 2 bases and 0 bases, there was a span of 10 bases. In DNA form, the CDR3 reads TGTGCCAGCAGCTTATCGGTTTTGTTGAACACTGAAGCTTTCTTT. This codes for CASSLSVLLNTEAFF.

The chain recombines TRBV3-1 (or the pseudogene TRBV3-2) with TRBJ2-7; 8 nucleotides match TRBD1. Trimming cost V 3 bases and J 0 bases; bases outside gene matches: 7. Germline CDR1 is LGHDT and CDR2 is YNNKEL (reference sequence). This CDR3 region has 16 residues. The CDR3 sequence is CASSHLRTGSSYEQYF. CDR3 nucleotide sequence: TGTGCCAGCAGCCATTTAAGGACAGGGTCCTCCTACGAGCAGTACTTC.

This clone was seen a handful of times. The chain has TRBV7-2 and TRBJ1-2; D unclear. Looked up from germline, CDR1 is SGHTA and CDR2 is FQGNSA. Trimming shortened V by 5 bases and J by 4 bases, and 5 bases separated the two germline ends. The CDR3 contains 11 residues. The CDR3 loop reads CASSPGYGYTF. DNA for the CDR3: TGTGCCAGCAGCCCCGGCTATGGCTACACCTTC.

The chain carries TRBV18 and TRBJ2-7; 7 bases fit TRBD1. Germline loops: CDR1 KGHSH, CDR2 LQKENI. V lost 1 base to trimming and J lost 2 bases; unmatched junction nucleotides: 8. There are 16 residues in the CDR3. Here the CDR3 reads CASSPLPRDSPYEQYF. CDR3 DNA: TGTGCCAGCTCACCACTACCCCGGGACAGCCCCTACGAGCAGTACTTC.

The rearrangement links TRBV7-8 to TRBJ1-5; D may be TRBD1 (5 bases). Germline lookup yields CDR1 SGHVS and CDR2 FQNEAQ. The CDR3 contains 15 residues. V lost 3 bases and J lost 1, with 10 bases in between. The CDR3 nucleotides are TGTGCCAGCAGCTTCACAGGCCGGAGCAATCAGCCCCAGCATTTT. Its translation: CASSFTGRSNQPQHF.

The chain employs TRBV27 and TRBJ2-7, with 8 bases identical to TRBD2. Germline CDR1 and CDR2: MNHEY and SMNVEV (reference sequence). V shed 5 bases and J 3 bases; nucleotides not matched to a gene: 9. This CDR3 has 15 amino acids. The CDR3 reads CASSHQRERYYEQYF. CDR3 nucleotides: TGTGCCAGCAGTCATCAGCGGGAGCGATACTACGAGCAGTACTTC.

This chain connects TRBV12-3 or TRBV12-4 to TRBJ1-2, with D perhaps matching TRBD1 (5 bases). V was pared by 7 bases and J by 8 bases, with 14 bases between. The CDR3 runs 12 residues. The CDR3 DNA is TGTGCCAGCAACATAGGGGAGGGAGGCTACACCTTC. Translated: CASNIGEGGYTF.

This chain links TRBV4-1 with TRBJ2-1, with TRBD2 matching 7 bases. Germline V gene lookup returns CDR1 MGHRA and CDR2 YSYEKL. Unmatched junction bases numbered 1, after V lost 1 base and J lost 4 bases. This CDR3 is built from 14 residues. CDR3 sequence: CASSQVGGYNEQFF. The CDR3 region has the DNA TGCGCCAGCAGCCAAGTGGGGGGGTACAATGAGCAGTTCTTC.